This is a list of T cell receptor beta chains from one sample in a study of T cell responses to AZD1222 COVID-19 vaccine. Data came from immunoSEQ multiplex PCR; TCRdb stores just in-frame clones and leaves some out. The sample shows some 150,000 clones, roughly nine tenths of them seen only once. The sequences come from peripheral blood, collected on day 0 of MenACWY control vaccination. These receptor sequences come from an adult in good health. Each CDR3 is given with its conserved first and last residue. D genes are given only for firm matches. Expanded clones get a size class; other rows say once, few or many, or leave the size out.

d_call	v_call	j_call	clone_size	cdr3_nt	cdr3_aa
.	TRBV11-3	TRBJ1-1	.	TGTGCCAGCAGCCTCGGGAGGGTCACTGAAGCTTTCTTT	CASSLGRVTEAFF
.	TRBV7-6	TRBJ1-5	.	TGTGCCAGCAGCCGGGGCGGCGGCCGGCAGCCCCAGCATTTT	CASSRGGGRQPQHF
TRBD2	TRBV28	TRBJ2-5	once	TGTTTGATAGTAGCGGGAGGGCGCGGGACCCAGTACTTC	CLIVAGGRGTQYF
.	TRBV7-6	TRBJ2-1	.	TGTGCCAGCACCATTTTACACGACAATGAGCAGTTCTTC	CASTILHDNEQFF
.	TRBV5-5	TRBJ1-2	.	TGTGCCAGCAGCTTCTGGGATGGCTACACCTTC	CASSFWDGYTF
.	TRBV10-3	TRBJ1-5	few	TGTGCCATCAGTGAGCGCCCTACGGGGAGGAAGAATCAGCCCCAGCATTTT	CAISERPTGRKNQPQHF
.	TRBV5-1	TRBJ1-2	.	TGCGCCAGCAGCTTTCAAGGTACAGGGTTCTATGGCTACACCTTC	CASSFQGTGFYGYTF
.	TRBV11-2	TRBJ2-7	.	TGTGCCAGCAGCTTAGTCGAGGGGATGGGCGAGCAGTACTTC	CASSLVEGMGEQYF
TRBD1	TRBV28	TRBJ1-5	.	TGTGCCAGCAGGCAGGGGGCAGGTCAGCCCCAGCATTTT	CASRQGAGQPQHF
.	TRBV19	TRBJ1-4	few	TGTGCCAGTAGTATAGTGATACAGAGTAATGAAAAACTGTTTTTT	CASSIVIQSNEKLFF
.	TRBV7-2	TRBJ2-3	once	TGTGCCAGCAGCTCATATGGAGATACGCAGTATTTT	CASSSYGDTQYF
.	TRBV6-2/TRBV6-3	TRBJ2-1	.	TGTGCCAGCAGTCTCTCCGGACCCAGCTACAATGAGCAGTTCTTC	CASSLSGPSYNEQFF
.	TRBV19	TRBJ1-1	.	TGTGCCAGTCAAGCCCCCCAGCGGAACACTGAAGCTTTCTTT	CASQAPQRNTEAFF
.	TRBV10-2	TRBJ2-3	.	TGCGCCAGCAAAACGGGAAACACAGATACGCAGTATTTT	CASKTGNTDTQYF
.	TRBV5-6	TRBJ1-1	.	TGTGCCAGCAGCTTGGGCTCCCGCACGGAGAACACTGAAGCTTTCTTT	CASSLGSRTENTEAFF
.	TRBV2	TRBJ1-2	.	TGTGCCAGCAGTGAAGCGCTGGCAGGCGAGGGCTACACCTTC	CASSEALAGEGYTF
TRBD2	TRBV7-3	TRBJ2-2	.	TGTGCCAGCAGCTTAAAGGCGACTAGCGGGTTTGGAGGGACCGGGGAGCTGTTTTTT	CASSLKATSGFGGTGELFF
TRBD1	TRBV4-3	TRBJ2-4	.	TGCGCCAGCAGCCTGACAGGGGATGCCAAAAACATTCAGTACTTC	CASSLTGDAKNIQYF
.	TRBV7-2	TRBJ2-1	.	TGTGCCAGCAGCTCGGGGAGGGGGGCCCTCCGGTTCTTC	CASSSGRGALRFF
TRBD2	TRBV6-5	TRBJ2-1	.	TGTGCCAGCTCTCGGGGGGGCGGGCAGTTCTTC	CASSRGGGQFF
TRBD1	TRBV6-5	TRBJ1-1	.	TGTGCCAGCAAACAGGGGGTTTTATCGAGCACTGAAGCTTTCTTT	CASKQGVLSSTEAFF
.	TRBV7-2	TRBJ2-3	.	TGTGCCAGCAGCTCCCAAGGGGGGCGGACAGATACGCAGTATTTT	CASSSQGGRTDTQYF
.	TRBV5-8	TRBJ1-2	.	TGTGCCAGCACTTTCATCTATGGCTACACCTTC	CASTFIYGYTF
.	TRBV29-1	TRBJ2-7	.	TGCAGCGTTAGGGGTCCAGGGACCTACGAGCAGTACTTC	CSVRGPGTYEQYF
.	TRBV7-8	TRBJ2-7	once	TGTGCCAGCAGCTTAGGGGTCGCAGGGATCCACGAGCAGTACTTC	CASSLGVAGIHEQYF
TRBD1	TRBV15	TRBJ1-6	once	TGTGCCACCAGCAGAGATGAGGTGACAGGGGAGGGTCTGTTGAATTCACCCCTCCACTTT	CATSRDEVTGEGLLNSPLHF
.	TRBV18	TRBJ1-1	.	TGTGCCAGCTCACCGCGACAGGCCGGGAACACTGAAGCTTTCTTT	CASSPRQAGNTEAFF
.	TRBV18	TRBJ2-3	.	TGTGCCAGCTCACCACCAACTCGGTTCTCAGATACGCAGTATTTT	CASSPPTRFSDTQYF